This TCR beta chain was sequenced for a study of CXCR3-negative and CXCR3-positive naive CD8 T cells. Study-wide results and caveats: Relative to memory CD8+ cells, whose diversity was much lower, both naive subsets had comparably high diversity. The study inferred TCR strength from TRB CDR3 properties and found comparable surface CD5 between naive subsets.

The study made its TRB cDNA libraries by 5' RACE, adding UMI labels. Each CDR3 protein gets one entry in TCRdb, which reprocessed the 5' RACE reads and gives no DNA. This repertoire includes some 48,000 distinct CDR3 sequences. Germline CDR1 reads MDHEN; CDR2 reads SYDVKM. The length of the CDR3 is 17 residues. A remark on this clonotype: Its antigen is not identified.

Sequencing was performed on naive CXCR3- CD8+ T cells from blood. Subset in this sample: CD45RO-CCR7+CD27+CD95- naive CD8+ T cells lacking CXCR3 (TNR3-). The source is a human donor in good health. Some clones in this sample may be carry-over from other donors' samples. This chain connects TRBV28 to TRBJ2-7; there is no DNA to check the TCRdb D call of TRBD2. The CDR3 region is CASSFELAVRSSYEQYF. Full variable domain (remainder filled in from reference TRBV28 and TRBJ2-7): DVKVTQSSRYLVKRTGEKVFLECVQDMDHENMFWYRQDPGLGLRLIYFSYDVKMKEKGDIPEGYSVSREKKERFSLILESASTNQTSMYLCASSFELAVRSSYEQYFGPGTRLTVT.